A single sample is the source of the 28 T cell receptor beta chains below, sequenced in a study of cytomegalovirus exposure and HLA in healthy donors. 13 Jbeta primers and 60 Vbeta primers were used for the PCR. The data were produced by immunoSEQ multiplex PCR, yet TCRdb's version contains in-frame clones alone and is incomplete. The sample shows a few hundred thousand clones, over 65% of them seen only once. The sequenced material came from PBMCs. All receptors come from a man aged 40-49 years in good health and CMV-seronegative.

The genes are TRBV7-9 and TRBJ1-4; no clear D gene. The V end lost 1 base, the J end lost 5 bases, and 11 bases lay between the germline ends. CDR1 is SEHNR and CDR2 is FQNEAQ in the germline V gene (reference sequence). This CDR3 is 15 amino acids long. CDR3 DNA: TGTGCCAGCAGCTTAGGGGGAGTCGCAAATGAAAAACTGTTTTTT. Its translation is CASSLGGVANEKLFF.

The J gene is TRBJ2-3, the V gene TRBV19, with 9 bases fitting TRBD1. With V trimmed by 6 bases and J by 6 bases, 10 bases remained unmatched. Germline V lookup: CDR1 LNHDA, CDR2 SQIVND (reference sequence). The CDR3 runs 15 residues. DNA for the CDR3: TGTGCCAGTAGAAGGGACAGGGTGCATGCCGATACGCAGTATTTT. Encoded protein: CASRRDRVHADTQYF.

The rearrangement uses TRBV19 and TRBJ2-7; 10 nucleotides align to TRBD2. From germline, CDR1 is LNHDA and CDR2 SQIVND (reference sequence). This CDR3 has 16 residues. V dropped 2 bases and J dropped 0; count of bases not matched to a gene: 4. CDR3 DNA: TGTGCCAGTAGTATACTAGCGGGAGCCCGCTCCTACGAGCAGTACTTC. Protein product: CASSILAGARSYEQYF. The full variable domain, its missing parts supplied by reference TRBV19 and TRBJ2-7, is DGGITQSPKYLFRKEGQNVTLSCEQNLNHDAMYWYRQDPGQGLRLIYYSQIVNDFQKGDIAEGYSVSREKKESFPLTVTSAQKNPTAFYLCASSILAGARSYEQYFGPGTRLTVT.

DNA of the CDR3: TGTGCCAGCAGCTTAGTGGCCGGAGCCTCTGGAAACACCATATATTTT. Its translation is CASSLVAGASGNTIYF. The rearrangement uses TRBV13 and TRBJ1-3; D unresolved. The ends were cut back, 1 base at V and 0 bases at J, with 10 bases in the middle. This CDR3 has 16 amino acids. Germline-derived CDR1 and CDR2 are PRHDT and FYEKMQ (reference sequence).

The V call is TRBV28, the J call TRBJ2-7; 11 bases match TRBD2. Germline CDR1 is MDHEN and CDR2 is SYDVKM. This CDR3 contains 14 residues. J gave up 4 bases and V 6 bases, and 5 bases lay outside the gene matches. Here the CDR3 reads CASRGGLAAYEQYF. The CDR3 coding sequence is TGTGCCAGCAGGGGGGGACTAGCGGCGTACGAGCAGTACTTC. The complete variable domain, with remaining parts taken from reference TRBV28 and TRBJ2-7, reads DVKVTQSSRYLVKRTGEKVFLECVQDMDHENMFWYRQDPGLGLRLIYFSYDVKMKEKGDIPEGYSVSREKKERFSLILESASTNQTSMYLCASRGGLAAYEQYFGPGTRLTVT.

The chain is built from TRBV14 and TRBJ1-1, with D unresolved. Trimming stripped 2 bases from V and 1 base from J, with 11 bases between. This CDR3 is built from 15 residues. Germline V gene data show CDR1 as SGHDN and CDR2 as FVKESK. The CDR3 here is CASSQMGPANTEAFF. CDR3 bases: TGTGCCAGCAGCCAAATGGGCCCAGCGAACACTGAAGCTTTCTTT. The entire variable domain, with the rest obtained from reference TRBV14 and TRBJ1-1, is as follows: EAGVTQFPSHSVIEKGQTVTLRCDPISGHDNLYWYRRVMGKEIKFLLHFVKESKQDESGMPNNRFLAERTGGTYSTLKVQPAELEDSGVYFCASSQMGPANTEAFFGQGTRLTVV.

As DNA, the CDR3 is TGTGCCAGCAGTTTAGCGACAGGGGGCAATGGCTACACCTTC. Its protein product is CASSLATGGNGYTF. The gene calls are TRBV28 and TRBJ1-2, with 10 bases lining up with TRBD1. CDR1 is MDHEN and CDR2 is SYDVKM in the germline V gene. CDR3 length: 14 amino acids. The junction had 3 bases not matched to a gene; V was cut back by 2 bases and J by 6 bases.

The chain carries TRBV7-9 and TRBJ2-1; tentative D call: TRBD1 (5 bases). The CDR3 is 15 amino acids. Trimming pared 1 base from V and 9 bases from J, leaving 16 bases between. Germline CDR1 SEHNR, CDR2 FQNEAQ (reference sequence). The CDR3 bases are TGTGCCAGCAGCTTAGAGGGGTCTTCATCAGGTGAGCAGTTCTTC. This encodes CASSLEGSSSGEQFF.

In this sample, this clone turned up a few times. The chain recombines TRBV6-6 with TRBJ2-5, with D tentatively TRBD2 (6 bases). Deletions cut 7 bases from V and 2 bases from J, with 11 bases between. This CDR3 is built from 13 residues. Germline V CDR1 and CDR2: MNHNY, SVGAGI (reference sequence). CDR3 sequence reads: CASTLRGQETQYF. CDR3 in DNA: TGTGCCAGCACCCTCCGGGGGCAAGAGACCCAGTACTTC.

The V gene is TRBV6-5, the J gene TRBJ2-7; 10 positions match TRBD1. The V gene end was trimmed by 4 bases and the J gene end by 3 bases; junction bases not matched to a gene: 6. The CDR3 has 15 amino acids. From germline, CDR1 is MNHEY and CDR2 SVGAGI. The chain's CDR3 is CASSSRTGGDYEQYF. In DNA form, the CDR3 reads TGTGCCAGCAGTTCCCGGACAGGGGGAGACTACGAGCAGTACTTC.

V gene TRBV6-5 combines with J gene TRBJ1-5; D ambiguous. Per the germline V gene, CDR1 is MNHEY and CDR2 is SVGAGI. V dropped 7 bases and J dropped 4 bases, with 11 bases sitting between them. CDR3 length equals 13 residues. This CDR3 reads CASTPRWNQPQHF. DNA for the CDR3: TGTGCCAGCACCCCCAGGTGGAATCAGCCCCAGCATTTT.

The V and J genes are TRBV30 and TRBJ1-2; 8 bases fit TRBD1. Germline CDR1 and CDR2: GTSNPN and SVGIG (reference sequence). CDR3 length equals 13 residues. The V segment lost 3 bases and the J segment 8 bases; nucleotides outside the gene matches: 8. The CDR3 protein is CAWSPDRAGGYTF. The CDR3 DNA sequence: TGTGCCTGGAGCCCGGACAGGGCGGGCGGCTACACCTTC. The full variable domain, its missing parts supplied by reference TRBV30 and TRBJ1-2, is SQTIHQWPATLVQPVGSPLSLECTVEGTSNPNLYWYRQAAGRGLQLLFYSVGIGQISSEVPQNLSASRPQDRQFILSSKKLLLSDSGFYLCAWSPDRAGGYTFGSGTRLTVV.

The chain joins TRBV7-9 to TRBJ2-7; a weak D match, TRBD1 (5 bases). Looked up from germline, CDR1 is SEHNR and CDR2 is FQNEAQ (reference sequence). CDR3 size: 13 residues. Trimming removed 5 bases at V and 7 bases at J, with 15 bases between. The CDR3 region is CASSHPRVSEQYF. The DNA of the CDR3 is TGTGCCAGCAGCCACCCCAGGGTGAGTGAGCAGTACTTC.

The rearrangement joins TRBV5-1 to TRBJ2-2, with 8 bases that match TRBD1. With V trimmed by 4 bases and J by 5 bases, 10 bases remained unmatched. Germline CDR1 is SGHRS and CDR2 is YFSETQ. CDR3 length: 16 residues. The CDR3 bases are TGCGCCAGCAGCCCTCCGGGACAGGATTATACCGGGGAGCTGTTTTTT. Translation: CASSPPGQDYTGELFF.

The chain links TRBV2 to TRBJ2-7, with 9 bases that match TRBD1. There are 14 residues in the CDR3. The germline V gene encodes CDR1 SNHLY and CDR2 FYNNEI. V shed 8 bases and J 5 bases; nucleotides not matched to a gene: 10. The DNA for the CDR3 is TGTGCCAGCCACCCGGGACAGGGAATCAACGAGCAGTACTTC. Its protein product is CASHPGQGINEQYF.

This chain uses TRBV6-1 with TRBJ2-7; 8 bases match TRBD1. The CDR3 loop spans 13 amino acids. V gave up 6 bases and J gave up 3 bases; unmatched junction bases: 4. Germline lookup yields CDR1 MNHNS and CDR2 SASEGT. The CDR3 sequence is CASSPGQDYEQYF. The CDR3 DNA sequence: TGTGCCAGCAGCCCGGGACAGGACTACGAGCAGTACTTC.

Comments on this clone: The identical CDR3 is also encoded by other nucleotide sequences in the sample. The genes are TRBV7-2 and TRBJ2-5, with TRBD1 matching 10 bases. With 4 bases clipped from V and 2 bases from J, the junction kept 4 bases outside the gene matches. The CDR3 contains 15 residues. CDR1 is SGHTA, CDR2 FQGNSA, per germline. The CDR3 DNA is TGTGCCAGCAGCTCCAGGACAGGGGGACAAGAGACCCAGTACTTC. Its translation: CASSSRTGGQETQYF.

The V call is TRBV12-5, the J call TRBJ2-5; D ambiguous. Looked up from germline, CDR1 is LGHNT and CDR2 is FRNRAP. V lost 4 bases and J lost 7, with 16 bases in between. The CDR3 is made up of 14 amino acids. The CDR3 DNA follows: TGTGCTAGTGGTTCAGACCGACTTGGTGGGACCCAGTACTTC. This gives the protein CASGSDRLGGTQYF.

V and J are TRBV11-1 and TRBJ2-1, with 7 positions matching TRBD2. CDR1 and CDR2 (germline): SGHAT, FQDESV (reference sequence). V dropped 4 bases and J dropped 2; count of bases not matched to a gene: 5. The CDR3 contains 15 residues. CDR3 in DNA: TGTGCCAGCAGCTCCGGAAGCGGGGCCTACAATGAGCAGTTCTTC. It yields the protein CASSSGSGAYNEQFF.

The J gene is TRBJ1-2, the V gene TRBV20-1; 8 bases agree with TRBD1. Germline V lookup: CDR1 DFQATT, CDR2 SNEGSKA (reference sequence). The CDR3 runs 11 residues. V trimming: 2 bases; J trimming: 14 bases; junction bases outside the gene matches: 7. The CDR3 is CSARWNRGFTF. The CDR3 DNA sequence: TGCAGTGCTAGATGGAACAGGGGGTTTACCTTC.

The genes are TRBV28 and TRBJ2-1; 7 bases fit TRBD1. V lost 2 bases and J lost 5; bases outside the gene matches: 6. This CDR3 comprises 15 residues. CDR1 and CDR2 (germline): MDHEN, SYDVKM. CDR3: CASSLRPGGNNEQFF. The DNA of the CDR3 is TGTGCCAGCAGTTTACGGCCAGGGGGAAACAATGAGCAGTTCTTC.

The V gene is TRBV5-1, the J gene TRBJ2-1; D not certain. CDR1 SGHRS and CDR2 YFSETQ come from the germline V gene. The V gene lost 0 bases and the J gene lost 3 bases, with 7 bases spanning the gap. The CDR3 length is 14 residues. CDR3 sequence (DNA): TGCGCCAGCAGCTTGGGGCAAGTCTACAATGAGCAGTTCTTC. The encoded protein is CASSLGQVYNEQFF.

The sample holds one count of this clone. V usage is TRBV7-6 and J usage is TRBJ2-3, with 14 bases lining up with TRBD2. The germline gives CDR1 SGHVS, CDR2 FNYEAQ. J was trimmed by 6 bases and V by 5 bases; bases with no gene match: 10. This CDR3 contains 17 residues. This chain's CDR3 is CASSLGTSGGLEDTQYF. As DNA, the CDR3 is TGTGCCAGCAGCCTAGGGACTAGCGGGGGTCTGGAGGATACGCAGTATTTT.

The chain has TRBV29-1 and TRBJ2-3; no reliable D call. Germline V CDR1 and CDR2: SQVTM, ANQGSEA. Trimming stripped 4 bases from V and 4 bases from J, with 18 bases between. The CDR3 has 15 residues. CDR3 amino acids: CSVVEQQQIADTQYF. In DNA, the CDR3 is TGCAGCGTTGTGGAACAGCAACAAATCGCAGATACGCAGTATTTT.

The V call is TRBV29-1, the J call TRBJ2-1; TRBD2 agrees at 7 bases. There are 15 residues in the CDR3. Germline V gene sequence: CDR1 SQVTM, CDR2 ANQGSEA. The ends lost 7 bases at V and 0 bases at J; junction bases unmatched: 9. CDR3 sequence (DNA): TGCAGCGCAGCAACTAGCGCCAGCTCCTACAATGAGCAGTTCTTC. Protein product: CSAATSASSYNEQFF.

The chain has TRBV15 and TRBJ2-7, with a possible D match to TRBD1 (6 bases). Looked up from germline, CDR1 is LNHNV and CDR2 is YYDKDF (reference sequence). Trimming removed 4 bases from V and 3 bases from J, with 13 bases in between. The CDR3 has 14 amino acids. The CDR3: CATSKDRNDYEQYF. Here the CDR3 DNA reads TGTGCCACCAGCAAAGACAGGAACGACTACGAGCAGTACTTC.

The chain links TRBV6-5 to TRBJ1-3, with 7 bases matching TRBD1. This CDR3 contains 13 residues. CDR1 is MNHEY, CDR2 SVGAGI, per germline. The V and J ends lost 5 bases and 10 bases, in that order; junction bases with no gene match: 8. CDR3 loop: CASSTPGGRTIYF. Here the CDR3 DNA reads TGTGCCAGCAGTACTCCAGGGGGAAGGACCATATATTTT.

The chain uses TRBV25-1 and TRBJ2-1, with TRBD2 identical over 11 bases. J lost 4 bases, V lost 7 bases, and 9 bases had no gene match. CDR3 length equals 16 residues. Germline V gene lookup returns CDR1 MGHDK and CDR2 SYGVNS. The CDR3 protein is CASKTTSGRGYNEQFF. The DNA for the CDR3 is TGTGCCAGCAAAACAACTAGCGGGAGAGGATACAATGAGCAGTTCTTC.